This T cell receptor beta chain is from a study of cytomegalovirus exposure and HLA in healthy donors. Study results and limitations: A few CMV-associated chains were confirmed in vitro to be specific for CMV antigens. Later, an analysis found that TCR clusters from the first cohort tended to co-occur in the 120 validation repertoires.

The assay was immunoSEQ multiplex PCR, and TCRdb's table has in-frame clones only and misses some. The repertoire includes some 120,000 clones, approximately 95% of them detected once, and around 1.7% sits in the top ten. Donors were drawn from the approximately 120-subject validation cohort, separate from the 666-subject first cohort. Worth noting for this clone: Its antigen is still unknown.

Germline V gene sequence: CDR1 MNHEY, CDR2 SVGAGI. V was clipped by 6 bases and J by 5 bases, with 14 bases between them. The CDR3 extends over 13 amino acids. V and J are TRBV6-5 and TRBJ2-7; TRBD2 is a possible D gene (6 bases). The source material was PBMCs. This TCR derives from a man younger than 35 in good health and CMV-seronegative. CDR3 amino acids: CASRKGGAHEQYF. The CDR3 bases are TGTGCCAGCAGGAAAGGAGGGGCGCACGAGCAGTACTTC.